Each of the 7 T cell receptor beta chains below was sequenced from the same sample in a study of blood T cell repertoires in COVID-19. TCRdb's table, derived via immunoSEQ multiplex PCR, lists solely in-frame clones and lacks some. The sample carries under 150,000 clones, roughly 79% recorded once. The sample consisted of peripheral blood. The receptors derive from a woman between 55 and 75 years old with active or convalescent COVID-19.

The chain joins TRBV27 to TRBJ1-6, with D perhaps TRBD1 (6 bases). Germline V gives CDR1 MNHEY, CDR2 SMNVEV (reference sequence). This CDR3 is 15 amino acids long. Trimming left V 8 bases short and J 9 bases short, with 20 bases between. CDR3 coding DNA: TGTGCCAGCGGCCGAATTGACAGGCTGGCTTCACCCCTCCACTTT. This gives the protein CASGRIDRLASPLHF.

The J gene is TRBJ2-5, the V gene TRBV19; no firm D call. The V gene lost 6 bases and the J gene lost 5 bases, with 16 bases spanning the gap. The germline gives CDR1 LNHDA, CDR2 SQIVND (reference sequence). The CDR3 extends over 14 amino acids. DNA of the CDR3: TGTGCCAGTAGCGCCAGCCCAGTCAGGGAGACCCAGTACTTC. This gives the protein CASSASPVRETQYF.

This clone has a single count. V usage is TRBV28 and J usage is TRBJ1-4; 7 bases are a match to TRBD1. The CDR3 extends over 15 amino acids. Germline CDR1 MDHEN, CDR2 SYDVKM. J lost 1 base, V lost 4 bases, and 3 bases had no gene match. In DNA form, the CDR3 reads TGTGCCAGCAGTTCCCGACAGGGAACTAATGAAAAACTGTTTTTT. Amino acid sequence: CASSSRQGTNEKLFF.

The table lists this clone with a few counts. The rearrangement links TRBV5-6 to TRBJ2-6, with D unclear. V lost 0 bases, J lost 4 bases, and 11 bases lay in between. This CDR3 contains 16 residues. Looked up from germline, CDR1 is SGHDT and CDR2 is YYEEEE. CDR3 DNA: TGTGCCAGCAGCTTGGGTCAACTTAAAGGGGCCAACGTCCTGACTTTC. Translated: CASSLGQLKGANVLTF.

The genes are TRBV29-1 and TRBJ2-1; unclear D gene. The V end lost 4 bases, the J end lost 6 bases, and 25 bases lay between the germline ends. Germline V gene lookup returns CDR1 SQVTM and CDR2 ANQGSEA. The length of the CDR3 is 17 residues. The CDR3 loop reads CSVAVFSSVPSVNEQFF. CDR3 coding DNA: TGCAGCGTTGCCGTTTTCAGCAGCGTCCCCTCGGTCAATGAGCAGTTCTTC.

With respect to this clone: Other DNA sequences in this sample translate to the same CDR3. CDR3 DNA: TGTGCCAGTAGCGGACAGGGGGATTCTGGAAACACCATATATTTT. This codes for CASSGQGDSGNTIYF. The chain has TRBV19 and TRBJ1-3, with 10 bases fitting TRBD1. The CDR3 runs to 15 residues. Germline-derived CDR1 and CDR2 are LNHDA and SQIVND (reference sequence). V lost 6 bases and J lost 1; bases outside the gene matches: 3.

This clone was seen once. The chain has TRBV28 and TRBJ1-3; the match to TRBD1 covers 10 bases. The CDR3 contains 14 residues. The V segment lost 6 bases and the J segment 6 bases; nucleotides outside the gene matches: 5. The germline CDR1 and CDR2 sequences are MDHEN and SYDVKM. CDR3 in amino acids: CASRPGQGPNTIYF. CDR3 nucleotide sequence: TGTGCCAGCAGGCCGGGACAGGGGCCAAACACCATATATTTT.